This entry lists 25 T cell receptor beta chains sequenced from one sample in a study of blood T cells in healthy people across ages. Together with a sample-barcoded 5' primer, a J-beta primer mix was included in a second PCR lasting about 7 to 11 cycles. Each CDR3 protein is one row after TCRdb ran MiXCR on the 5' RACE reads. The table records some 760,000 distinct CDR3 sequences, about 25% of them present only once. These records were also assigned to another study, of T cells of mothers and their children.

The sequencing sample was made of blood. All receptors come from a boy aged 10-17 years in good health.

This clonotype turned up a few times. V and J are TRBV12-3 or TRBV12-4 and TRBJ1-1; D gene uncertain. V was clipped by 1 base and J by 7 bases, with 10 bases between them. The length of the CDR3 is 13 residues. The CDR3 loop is CASSLGGVFEAFF. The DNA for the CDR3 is TGTGCCAGCAGTTTAGGGGGTGTGTTTGAAGCTTTCTTT.

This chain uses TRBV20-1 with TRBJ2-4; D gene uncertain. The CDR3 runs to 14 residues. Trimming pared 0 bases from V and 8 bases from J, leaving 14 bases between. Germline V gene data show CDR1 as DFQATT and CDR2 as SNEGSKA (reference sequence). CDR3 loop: CSARDPRGGDIQYF. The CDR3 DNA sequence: TGCAGTGCTAGAGATCCGCGAGGTGGAGACATTCAGTACTTC.

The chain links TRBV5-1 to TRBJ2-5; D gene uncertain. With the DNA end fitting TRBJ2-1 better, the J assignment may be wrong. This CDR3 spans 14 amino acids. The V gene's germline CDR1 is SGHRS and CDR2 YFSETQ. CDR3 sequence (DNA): TGCGCCAGCAGCGCCCGGACGTACAACGATGAGCAGTTCTTC. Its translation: CASSARTYNDEQFF.

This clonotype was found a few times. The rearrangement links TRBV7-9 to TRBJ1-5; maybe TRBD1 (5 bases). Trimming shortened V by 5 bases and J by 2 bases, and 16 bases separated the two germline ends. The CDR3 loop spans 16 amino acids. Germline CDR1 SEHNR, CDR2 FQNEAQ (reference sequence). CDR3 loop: CASSASEGRGNQPQHF. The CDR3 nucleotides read TGTGCCAGCAGCGCTTCTGAGGGGCGTGGCAATCAGCCCCAGCATTTT.

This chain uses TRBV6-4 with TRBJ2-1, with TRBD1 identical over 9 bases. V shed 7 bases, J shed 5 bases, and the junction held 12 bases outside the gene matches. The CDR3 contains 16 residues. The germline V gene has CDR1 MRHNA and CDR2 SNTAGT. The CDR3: CASIEGGTGRNNEQFF. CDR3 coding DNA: TGTGCCAGCATTGAAGGGGGGACAGGGCGGAACAATGAGCAGTTCTTC.

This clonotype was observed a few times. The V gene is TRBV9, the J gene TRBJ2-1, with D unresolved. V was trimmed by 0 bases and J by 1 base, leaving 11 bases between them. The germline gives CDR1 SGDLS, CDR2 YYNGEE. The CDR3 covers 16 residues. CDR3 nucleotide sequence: TGTGCCAGCAGCGTAGAAGGCTTACCATCCTACAATGAGCAGTTCTTC. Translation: CASSVEGLPSYNEQFF.

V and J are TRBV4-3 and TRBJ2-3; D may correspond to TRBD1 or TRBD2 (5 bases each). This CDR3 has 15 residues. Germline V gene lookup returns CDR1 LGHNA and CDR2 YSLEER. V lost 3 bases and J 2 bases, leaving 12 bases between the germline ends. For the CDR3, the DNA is TGCGCCAGCAGCCATCAGGGAGAGGACACAGATACGCAGTATTTT. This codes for CASSHQGEDTDTQYF.

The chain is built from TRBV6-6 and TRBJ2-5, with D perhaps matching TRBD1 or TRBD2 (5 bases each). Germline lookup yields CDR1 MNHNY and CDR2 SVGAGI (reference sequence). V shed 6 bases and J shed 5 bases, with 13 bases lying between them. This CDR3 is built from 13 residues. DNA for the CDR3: TGTGCCAGCAGCCCCGGGGCCACGGAGACCCAGTACTTC. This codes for CASSPGATETQYF.

CDR3 loop: CSAPPQLVYNEQFF. DNA for the CDR3: TGCAGTGCCCCCCCCCAACTAGTCTACAATGAGCAGTTCTTC. The chain couples TRBV20-1 to TRBJ2-1; D perhaps matches TRBD2 (5 bases). Trimming took 6 bases from V and 3 from J, leaving 15 bases between them. Germline V lookup: CDR1 DFQATT, CDR2 SNEGSKA (reference sequence). CDR3 length equals 14 residues.

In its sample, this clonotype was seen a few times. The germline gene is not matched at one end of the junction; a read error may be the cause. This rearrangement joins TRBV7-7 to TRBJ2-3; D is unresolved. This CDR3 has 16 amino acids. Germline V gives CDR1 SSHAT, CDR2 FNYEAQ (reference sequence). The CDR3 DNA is TGTGCTAGCAGCTTAGACGGTCCTCCCGGCACAGATACGCAGTATTTT. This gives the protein CASSLDGPPGTDTQYF.

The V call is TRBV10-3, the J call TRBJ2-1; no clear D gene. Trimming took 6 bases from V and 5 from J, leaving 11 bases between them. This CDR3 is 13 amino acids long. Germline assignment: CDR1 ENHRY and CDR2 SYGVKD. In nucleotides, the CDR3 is TGTGCCATCAGCCCCAAGACGAACAATGAGCAGTTCTTC. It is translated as CAISPKTNNEQFF.

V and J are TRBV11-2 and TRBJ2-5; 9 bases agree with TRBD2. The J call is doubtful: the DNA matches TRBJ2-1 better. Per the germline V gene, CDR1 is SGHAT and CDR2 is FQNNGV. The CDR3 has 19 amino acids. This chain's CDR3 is CASSLDLGRLAGSWNEQFF. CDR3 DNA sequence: TGTGCCAGCAGCTTAGATCTGGGCCGGCTAGCGGGATCATGGAATGAGCAGTTCTTC.

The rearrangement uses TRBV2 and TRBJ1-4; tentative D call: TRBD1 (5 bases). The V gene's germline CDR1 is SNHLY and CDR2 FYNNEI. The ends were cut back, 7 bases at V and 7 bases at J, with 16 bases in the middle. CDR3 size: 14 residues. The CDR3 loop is CASKVGRGGEKLFF. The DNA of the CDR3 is TGTGCCAGCAAAGTGGGGCGTGGTGGTGAAAAACTGTTTTTT.

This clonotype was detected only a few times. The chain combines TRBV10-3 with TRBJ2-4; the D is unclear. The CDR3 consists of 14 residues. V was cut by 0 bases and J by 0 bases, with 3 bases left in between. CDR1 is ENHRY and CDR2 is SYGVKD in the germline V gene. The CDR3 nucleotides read TGTGCCATCAGTGAGTCCCAAGCCAAAAACATTCAGTACTTC. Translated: CAISESQAKNIQYF.

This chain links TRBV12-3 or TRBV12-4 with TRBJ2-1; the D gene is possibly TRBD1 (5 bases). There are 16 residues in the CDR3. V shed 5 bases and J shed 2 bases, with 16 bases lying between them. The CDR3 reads CASSPSTERTYNEQFF. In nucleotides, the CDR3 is TGTGCCAGCAGTCCGTCGACAGAACGAACCTACAATGAGCAGTTCTTC.

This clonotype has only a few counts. The CDR3 sequence: CASSPSGGGVRSPLHF. The CDR3 DNA sequence: TGTGCCAGCAGCCCTTCAGGCGGGGGAGTACGTTCACCCCTCCACTTT. The rearrangement links TRBV12-3 or TRBV12-4 to TRBJ1-6, with D maybe TRBD1 (5 bases). V was trimmed by 6 bases and J by 9 bases, leaving 21 bases between them. This CDR3 is 16 amino acids long.

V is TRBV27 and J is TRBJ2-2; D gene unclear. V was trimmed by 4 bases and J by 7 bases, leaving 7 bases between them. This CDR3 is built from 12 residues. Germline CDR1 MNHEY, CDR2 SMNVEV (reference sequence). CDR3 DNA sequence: TGTGCCAGCAGTTACCCAGGCGGGGAGCTGTTTTTT. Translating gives CASSYPGGELFF.

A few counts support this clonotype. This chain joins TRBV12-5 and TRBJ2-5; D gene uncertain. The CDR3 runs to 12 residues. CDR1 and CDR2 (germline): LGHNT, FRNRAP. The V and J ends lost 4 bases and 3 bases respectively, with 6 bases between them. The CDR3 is CASGWQEETQYF. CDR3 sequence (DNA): TGTGCTAGTGGTTGGCAGGAAGAGACCCAGTACTTC. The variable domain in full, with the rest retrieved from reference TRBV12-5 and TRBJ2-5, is DARVTQTPRHKVTEMGQEVTMRCQPILGHNTVFWYRQTMMQGLELLAYFRNRAPLDDSGMPKDRFSAEMPDATLATLKIQPSEPRDSAVYFCASGWQEETQYFGPGTRLLVL.

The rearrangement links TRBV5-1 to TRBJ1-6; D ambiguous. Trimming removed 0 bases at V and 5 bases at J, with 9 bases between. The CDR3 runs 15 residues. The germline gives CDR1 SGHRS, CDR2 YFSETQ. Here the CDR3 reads CASSLDSGDNSPLHF. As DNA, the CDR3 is TGCGCCAGCAGCTTGGACAGCGGCGATAATTCACCCCTCCACTTT.

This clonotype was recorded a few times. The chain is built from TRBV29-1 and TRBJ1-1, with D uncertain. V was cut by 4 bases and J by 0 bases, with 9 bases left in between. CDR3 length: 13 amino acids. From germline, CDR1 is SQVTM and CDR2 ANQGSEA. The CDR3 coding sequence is TGCAGCGTTGGATCGTGGGTGAACACTGAAGCTTTCTTT. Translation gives CSVGSWVNTEAFF. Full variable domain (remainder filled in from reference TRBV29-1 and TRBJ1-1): SAVISQKPSRDICQRGTSLTIQCQVDSQVTMMFWYRQQPGQSLTLIATANQGSEATYESGFVIDKFPISRPNLTFSTLTVSNMSPEDSSIYLCSVGSWVNTEAFFGQGTRLTVV.

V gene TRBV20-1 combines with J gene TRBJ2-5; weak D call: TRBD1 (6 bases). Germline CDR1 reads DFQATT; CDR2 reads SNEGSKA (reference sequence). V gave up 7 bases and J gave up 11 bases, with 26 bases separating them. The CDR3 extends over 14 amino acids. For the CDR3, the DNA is TGCAGTGTGAGAGTGGGCAGCGCCTCAGGGGAGCAGTACTTC. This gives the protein CSVRVGSASGEQYF.

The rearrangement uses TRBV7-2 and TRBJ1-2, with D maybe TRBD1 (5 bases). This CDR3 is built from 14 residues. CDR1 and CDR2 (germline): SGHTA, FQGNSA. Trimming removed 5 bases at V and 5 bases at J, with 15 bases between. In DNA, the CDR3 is TGTGCCAGCAGCCCTACCATCGACAGTTATGGCTACACCTTC. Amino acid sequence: CASSPTIDSYGYTF.

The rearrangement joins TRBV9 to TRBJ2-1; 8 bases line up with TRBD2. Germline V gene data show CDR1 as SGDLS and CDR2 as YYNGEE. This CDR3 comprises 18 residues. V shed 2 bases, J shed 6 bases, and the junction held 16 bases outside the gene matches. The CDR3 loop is CASSVNLERELASNEQFF. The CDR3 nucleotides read TGTGCCAGCAGCGTGAATCTGGAGCGGGAGCTGGCTAGCAATGAGCAGTTCTTC.

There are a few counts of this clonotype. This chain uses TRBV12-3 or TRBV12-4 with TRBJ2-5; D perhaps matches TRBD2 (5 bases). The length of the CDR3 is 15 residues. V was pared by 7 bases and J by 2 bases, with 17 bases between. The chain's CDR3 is CASTPTSGEQETQYF. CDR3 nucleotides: TGTGCCAGCACCCCCACTAGTGGGGAACAAGAGACCCAGTACTTC.

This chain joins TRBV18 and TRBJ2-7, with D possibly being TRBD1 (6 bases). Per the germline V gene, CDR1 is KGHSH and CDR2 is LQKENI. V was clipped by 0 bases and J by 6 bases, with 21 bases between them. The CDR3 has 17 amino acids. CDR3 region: CASSPPTSLGGAGEQYF. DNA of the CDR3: TGTGCCAGCTCACCACCGACCTCTTTAGGGGGTGCAGGCGAGCAGTACTTC.